These 21 T cell receptor beta chains were sequenced from one sample in a study of CD8 T cells in ankylosing spondylitis. TCRdb re-analysed the 5' RACE reads in MiXCR, keeping a single row per CDR3 protein. The repertoire holds a few hundred thousand distinct CDR3 sequences, with 20% as singletons. The sample taken for sequencing was blood, either unsorted or a sorted T cell fraction (not recorded which). These receptors were taken from a male donor with ankylosing spondylitis or in good health (not recorded which).

This clonotype was seen only a few times. The chain carries TRBV12-3 or TRBV12-4 and TRBJ2-1; TRBD1 might be the D (6 bases). The CDR3 is made up of 16 amino acids. The V end lost 8 bases, the J end lost 4 bases, and 21 bases lay between the germline ends. CDR3 loop: CASAYLKGVGYNEQFF. CDR3 nucleotide sequence: TGTGCCAGCGCCTATCTTAAGGGGGTGGGGTACAATGAGCAGTTCTTC.

This clonotype was counted only a few times. V gene TRBV12-3 or TRBV12-4 combines with J gene TRBJ1-5; no reliable D call. With 3 bases removed from V and 2 bases from J, the gap between germline ends came to 11 bases. The CDR3 contains 15 residues. The CDR3 reads CASSFGITGNQPQHF. The DNA for the CDR3 is TGTGCCAGCAGTTTCGGGATAACGGGCAATCAGCCCCAGCATTTT.

The chain carries TRBV7-8 and TRBJ2-3; D possibly uses TRBD1 or TRBD2 (5 bases each). Per the germline V gene, CDR1 is SGHVS and CDR2 is FQNEAQ. Trimming removed 1 base at V and 8 bases at J, with 16 bases between. This CDR3 comprises 15 residues. The CDR3 DNA reads TGTGCCAGCAGCTTAGGTCCGGGACCCCACCCTACGCAGTATTTT. This translates into CASSLGPGPHPTQYF.

The V and J genes are TRBV20-1 and TRBJ1-2, with unresolved D. V was pared by 2 bases and J by 2 bases, with 6 bases between. Looked up from germline, CDR1 is DFQATT and CDR2 is SNEGSKA (reference sequence). The CDR3 spans 12 residues. The CDR3, as DNA: TGCAGTGCTAGATGGGCGAACTATGGCTACACCTTC. Translated: CSARWANYGYTF.

This clonotype was detected a few times. The V call is TRBV10-3, the J call TRBJ2-1; TRBD2 agrees at 9 bases. Germline V gene lookup returns CDR1 ENHRY and CDR2 SYGVKD. CDR3 length: 17 amino acids. The ends lost 6 bases at V and 0 bases at J; junction bases unmatched: 9. The CDR3 nucleotides are TGTGCCATCAGGGAAAGCGGGGGGCCCCCCTCCTACAATGAGCAGTTCTTC. This gives the protein CAIRESGGPPSYNEQFF.

The V call is TRBV27, the J call TRBJ2-1, with D perhaps given as TRBD1 or TRBD2 (5 bases each). Germline V gene lookup returns CDR1 MNHEY and CDR2 SMNVEV (reference sequence). The CDR3 spans 15 residues. The V gene lost 6 bases and the J gene lost 3 bases, with 15 bases spanning the gap. The CDR3, as DNA: TGTGCCAGCAGCCGGCCGGGGCCAGACTACAATGAGCAGTTCTTC. Residues: CASSRPGPDYNEQFF.

This clonotype has just a few counts. This chain joins TRBV5-1 and TRBJ2-2, with D tentatively TRBD1 (7 bases). V was trimmed by 0 bases and J by 10 bases, leaving 16 bases between them. Germline V gives CDR1 SGHRS, CDR2 YFSETQ. This CDR3 has 15 residues. CDR3 region: CASSLATGRTEELFF. CDR3 in DNA: TGCGCCAGCAGCTTGGCGACAGGGAGGACGGAGGAGCTGTTTTTT.

This clonotype was detected a few times. The rearrangement links TRBV29-1 to TRBJ2-3; the D is unclear. V lost 6 bases to trimming and J lost 4 bases, with 11 bases between them. Looked up from germline, CDR1 is SQVTM and CDR2 is ANQGSEA. The CDR3 runs to 12 residues. The CDR3 reads CSVHRPPDTQYF. As DNA, the CDR3 is TGCAGCGTCCACCGCCCCCCAGATACGCAGTATTTT.

Here the CDR3 reads CSARGLGLERRGEQYF. For the CDR3, the DNA is TGCAGTGCTAGAGGCCTGGGGTTGGAGCGTCGGGGGGAGCAGTACTTC. This chain connects TRBV20-1 to TRBJ2-7; D may be TRBD2 (6 bases). This CDR3 contains 16 residues. The V end was cut by 1 base, the J end by 7 bases, with 23 bases between. Germline V gene data show CDR1 as DFQATT and CDR2 as SNEGSKA (reference sequence).

This clonotype was seen many times. The genes are TRBV12-3 or TRBV12-4 and TRBJ2-3; D remains unclear. The V gene lost 4 bases and the J gene lost 2 bases, with 19 bases spanning the gap. The CDR3 has 17 amino acids. The CDR3 spells CASSWRQVALDTDTQYF. For the CDR3, the DNA is TGTGCCAGCAGTTGGCGGCAGGTCGCCTTAGACACAGATACGCAGTATTTT.

In its sample, this clonotype was seen a few times. The rearrangement uses TRBV6-2 or TRBV6-3 and TRBJ2-1; D is uncertain. CDR3 length: 12 residues. Trimming took off 6 bases at V and 5 bases at J, with 8 bases between the two ends. The V gene's germline CDR1 is MNHEY and CDR2 SVGEGT. The CDR3 DNA follows: TGTGCCAGCAGACCCCCTAACAATGAGCAGTTCTTC. The encoded protein is CASRPPNNEQFF.

The chain couples TRBV4-2 to TRBJ2-7, with 7 bases lining up with TRBD1. Per germline, CDR1 LGHNA and CDR2 YNFKEQ. CDR3 length: 16 residues. V shed 0 bases and J 3 bases; nucleotides not matched to a gene: 8. The CDR3 DNA reads TGTGCCAGCAGCCAAGAAGGGGGCACAGAATACTACGAGCAGTACTTC. Residues: CASSQEGGTEYYEQYF.

The CDR3 DNA is TGTGCCAGCAGCTTAGCGACGCTAGCGGGGGGGCGGATCGGCACAGATACGCAGTATTTT. Translating it yields CASSLATLAGGRIGTDTQYF. This rearrangement joins TRBV7-2 to TRBJ2-3; TRBD2 aligns across 12 bases. The trim removed 0 bases at V and 1 base at J, leaving 11 bases unmatched. This CDR3 has 20 amino acids. The V gene's germline CDR1 is SGHTA and CDR2 FQGNSA.

This clonotype has a handful of counts. The chain has TRBV3-1 and TRBJ2-7; TRBD2 matches at 7 bases. V gave up 5 bases and J gave up 3 bases; unmatched junction bases: 7. Germline CDR1 LGHDT, CDR2 YNNKEL (reference sequence). The length of the CDR3 is 14 residues. CDR3 nucleotide sequence: TGTGCCAGCAGCTTCGGCCTAGCGGACTACGAGCAGTACTTC. Translated, it gives CASSFGLADYEQYF.

The chain carries TRBV6-1 and TRBJ2-5; TRBD1 matches 8 bases. Trimming took 5 bases from V and 4 from J; bases not matched to a gene: 12. The CDR3 contains 16 residues. Germline V gene lookup returns CDR1 MNHNS and CDR2 SASEGT. The CDR3 bases are TGTGCCAGCAGTCGCTTTCCCGGGACAGGAGGAGAGACCCAGTACTTC. Translation: CASSRFPGTGGETQYF.

The chain combines TRBV9 with TRBJ1-1, with TRBD1 matching over 8 bases. The germline gives CDR1 SGDLS, CDR2 YYNGEE. The CDR3 is 15 residues long. J was trimmed by 1 base and V by 1 base; bases with no gene match: 3. The CDR3 region has the DNA TGTGCCAGCAGCGTACTTGGACAGGGGAACACTGAAGCTTTCTTT. Its translation is CASSVLGQGNTEAFF.

This clonotype was counted between two and nine times. This chain links TRBV28 with TRBJ1-4, with a weak D call TRBD1 (5 bases). Trimming took 3 bases from V and 2 from J, leaving 22 bases between them. There are 19 residues in the CDR3. The germline CDR1 and CDR2 sequences are MDHEN and SYDVKM. CDR3 in DNA: TGTGCCAGCAGTTTTTTCGTTGGGATGGGGGAGGGGACTAATGAAAAACTGTTTTTT. This gives the protein CASSFFVGMGEGTNEKLFF.

The chain links TRBV7-9 to TRBJ2-5, with no clear D. Per germline, CDR1 SEHNR and CDR2 FQNEAQ (reference sequence). The CDR3 loop spans 15 amino acids. V was pared by 2 bases and J by 2 bases, with 12 bases between. The CDR3 is CASSLRSEQQETQYF. The CDR3, as DNA: TGTGCCAGCAGCTTAAGGTCAGAACAGCAAGAGACCCAGTACTTC.

V gene TRBV9 combines with J gene TRBJ1-4, with D possibly TRBD1 on 6 matching bases. The CDR3 has 18 amino acids. The V end lost 4 bases, the J end lost 14 bases, and 33 bases lay between the germline ends. Germline V gene data show CDR1 as SGDLS and CDR2 as YYNGEE. The CDR3 region has the DNA TGTGCCAGCAGCTCCGAGACAGTCATGACAGGATCCCGTCAATCCCTGTTTTTT. This codes for CASSSETVMTGSRQSLFF.

Worth noting for this clonotype: Germline and junction disagree at one end, which may indicate a read error. The chain has TRBV25-1 and TRBJ2-1, with D hard to call. Germline CDR1 is MGHDK and CDR2 is SYGVNS. CDR3 length: 12 amino acids. The CDR3 DNA reads TGTGCCAGCAGCACCTTCTACAATGAGCAGCTCTTC. Protein: CASSTFYNEQLF.

The sample holds a few counts of this clonotype. The genes are TRBV12-3 or TRBV12-4 and TRBJ1-1; D call uncertain. Trimming pared 3 bases from V and 7 bases from J, leaving 6 bases between. The CDR3 spans 11 residues. This chain's CDR3 is CASSFTDEAFF. The DNA of the CDR3 is TGTGCCAGCAGTTTCACAGATGAAGCTTTCTTT.